This T cell receptor beta chain is drawn from a study of cytomegalovirus exposure and HLA in healthy donors. Study-wide findings and caveats: Cytomegalovirus-associated status was assigned to approximately 160 TCR beta chains.

There are 15 residues in the CDR3. Germline trimming cut 5 bases from V and 0 bases from J; bases unmatched to any gene: 5. Germline CDR1 SGHNT, CDR2 YYREEE (reference sequence). The PCR was carried out with 60 Vbeta primers and 13 Jbeta primers. Method: immunoSEQ multiplex PCR; TCRdb's copy keeps in-frame clones and lacks some. The data show about 160,000 clones, about 75% seen once. As regards this clone: Its target is not known.

The sequence was obtained from a female donor in good health and CMV-seronegative. The sample comprised PBMCs. V and J are TRBV5-4 and TRBJ2-3; TRBD2 matches at 8 bases. The CDR3 DNA reads as TGTGCCAGCAGGCGTGTAGCGGGGAGCACAGATACGCAGTATTTT. Amino acid sequence: CASRRVAGSTDTQYF.